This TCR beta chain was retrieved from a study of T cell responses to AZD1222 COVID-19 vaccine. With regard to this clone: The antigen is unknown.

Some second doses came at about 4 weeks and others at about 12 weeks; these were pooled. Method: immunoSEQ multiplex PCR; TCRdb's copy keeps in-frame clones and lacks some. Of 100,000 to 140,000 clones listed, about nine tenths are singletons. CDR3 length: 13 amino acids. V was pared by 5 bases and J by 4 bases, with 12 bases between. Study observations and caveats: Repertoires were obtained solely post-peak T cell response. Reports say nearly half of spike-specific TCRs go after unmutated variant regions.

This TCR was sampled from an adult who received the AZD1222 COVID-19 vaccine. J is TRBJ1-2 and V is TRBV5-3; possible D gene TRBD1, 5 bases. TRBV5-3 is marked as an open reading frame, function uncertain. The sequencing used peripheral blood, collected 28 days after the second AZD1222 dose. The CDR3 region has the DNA TGTGCCAGAAGTAAAAGACAGATCTATGGCTACACCTTC. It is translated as CARSKRQIYGYTF.